This TCR beta chain was sequenced during a study of blood T cells in healthy people across ages. This clonotype was seen only a few times. Its antigen is unidentified. J gave up 7 bases and V 4 bases, and 7 bases lay outside the gene matches. Germline CDR1 and CDR2: SGHRS and YFSETQ. This CDR3 contains 14 residues. Study results and limitations: Significant beta diversity loss was already apparent by age roughly 44, declining roughly linearly.

The authors ran a second PCR of about 7 to 12 cycles using a sample-barcoded 5' primer and a J-beta primer mix. Each cDNA was tagged by a template-switch adaptor containing 12 random nucleotides. TCRdb analysed the 5' RACE reads with MiXCR anew, one entry per CDR3 protein. The sample lists some 850,000 distinct CDR3 sequences; roughly 24% were seen once. These data also formed part of another study, on T cells of mothers and their children.

The sequence was obtained from a boy aged 5-17 years in good health. Sequencing was performed on blood. This chain uses TRBV5-1 with TRBJ2-7, with 11 bases fitting TRBD1. CDR3: CASSLGQGAVEQYF. The DNA of the CDR3 is TGCGCCAGCAGCCTAGGACAGGGGGCGGTGGAGCAGTACTTC.